This passage covers 10 T cell receptor beta chains from one sample sequenced in a study of identical twins. TCRdb analysed the 5' RACE reads with MiXCR anew, one entry per CDR3 protein. This sample carries roughly 720,000 distinct CDR3 sequences, 18% of them seen once, and the ten largest clones take about an eighth. The data also belong to a second study, concerning T cells expressing NK-cell markers.

Source material: PBMCs. These receptors were collected from a woman between 18 and 29 years old in good health.

This clonotype was seen repeatedly, ten times or more. This chain uses TRBV7-2 with TRBJ1-5; D remains ambiguous. CDR1 and CDR2 (germline): SGHTA, FQGNSA. The CDR3 runs 12 residues. V was cut by 6 bases and J by 7 bases, with 10 bases left in between. Written as DNA, the CDR3 is TGTGCCAGCAGTCCCCCTGGGCAGCCCCAGCATTTT. It is translated as CASSPPGQPQHF. The full variable domain, its missing parts supplied by reference TRBV7-2 and TRBJ1-5, is GAGVSQSPSNKVTEKGKDVELRCDPISGHTALYWYRQSLGQGLEFLIYFQGNSAPDKSGLPSDRFSAERTGGSVSTLTIQRTQQEDSAVYLCASSPPGQPQHFGDGTRLSIL.

This clonotype was counted a few times. The chain joins TRBV6-1 to TRBJ2-6; no firm D call. Germline CDR1 is MNHNS and CDR2 is SASEGT. The CDR3 has 14 residues. Trimming removed 7 bases from V and 4 bases from J, with 11 bases in between. CDR3 sequence: CASIKLRGANVLTF. The CDR3 DNA follows: TGTGCCAGCATCAAGCTCAGGGGGGCCAACGTCCTGACTTTC.

This clonotype has more than one count but fewer than ten. The chain employs TRBV6-1 and TRBJ2-1; 8 bases align to TRBD2. The length of the CDR3 is 16 residues. V lost 6 bases to trimming and J lost 2 bases; unmatched junction nucleotides: 9. Germline CDR1 reads MNHNS; CDR2 reads SASEGT. CDR3 in amino acids: CASSSATGLAYNEQFF. The CDR3 DNA reads TGTGCCAGCAGCTCCGCGACGGGACTAGCCTACAATGAGCAGTTCTTC.

This chain links TRBV20-1 with TRBJ1-6; TRBD1 matches at 10 bases. The junction had 4 bases not matched to a gene; V was cut back by 1 base and J by 7 bases. This CDR3 comprises 15 residues. In germline, CDR1 is DFQATT, CDR2 SNEGSKA (reference sequence). In nucleotides, the CDR3 is TGCAGTGCTAGAGTAGAGGGACAGGGGAATTCACCCCTCCACTTT. Translated, it gives CSARVEGQGNSPLHF.

This clonotype was recorded at least ten times. The chain combines TRBV6-1 with TRBJ2-7, with D maybe TRBD1 (6 bases). CDR3 length: 14 amino acids. CDR1 and CDR2 (germline): MNHNS, SASEGT. V lost 6 bases and J lost 5, with 17 bases in between. The CDR3 loop is CASSLGQQGDEQYF. The CDR3 region has the DNA TGTGCCAGCAGCCTGGGACAACAGGGCGACGAGCAGTACTTC.

This sequence joins TRBV10-1 and TRBJ2-2, with D tentatively TRBD2 (6 bases). This CDR3 spans 16 amino acids. CDR1 and CDR2 (germline): WNHNN, SYGVQD (reference sequence). The V and J ends lost 0 bases and 0 bases respectively, with 8 bases between them. The CDR3 sequence: CASSESLAANTGELFF. The CDR3, as DNA: TGCGCCAGCAGTGAGTCGTTAGCGGCGAACACCGGGGAGCTGTTTTTT.

The table lists this clonotype with many counts. The chain combines TRBV5-1 with TRBJ2-1; perhaps TRBD2 as D (6 bases). Germline CDR1 reads SGHRS; CDR2 reads YFSETQ. The V end was cut by 0 bases, the J end by 0 bases, with 7 bases between. The CDR3 has 15 amino acids. CDR3 coding DNA: TGCGCCAGCAGCTTGGGGGGGGACTCCTACAATGAGCAGTTCTTC. Translation: CASSLGGDSYNEQFF. Full variable domain (rest looked up from reference TRBV5-1 and TRBJ2-1): KAGVTQTPRYLIKTRGQQVTLSCSPISGHRSVSWYQQTPGQGLQFLFEYFSETQRNKGNFPGRFSGRQFSNSRSEMNVSTLELGDSALYLCASSLGGDSYNEQFFGPGTRLTVL.

This clonotype was observed a few times. The chain joins TRBV5-1 to TRBJ2-1; no clear D. The CDR3 totals 15 residues. Germline lookup yields CDR1 SGHRS and CDR2 YFSETQ. The V end lost 0 bases, the J end lost 7 bases, and 14 bases lay between the germline ends. In nucleotides, the CDR3 is TGCGCCAGCAGCTTGGAGGCCAGTCTAGGGAATGAGCAGTTCTTC. As protein: CASSLEASLGNEQFF. Full variable domain (outside the CDR3, taken from reference TRBV5-1 and TRBJ2-1): KAGVTQTPRYLIKTRGQQVTLSCSPISGHRSVSWYQQTPGQGLQFLFEYFSETQRNKGNFPGRFSGRQFSNSRSEMNVSTLELGDSALYLCASSLEASLGNEQFFGPGTRLTVL.

The CDR3 DNA is TGCAGTGCTAGAGATTCGTCTCGGGCCTACAATGAGCAGTTCTTC. Its translation: CSARDSSRAYNEQFF. The rearrangement uses TRBV20-1 and TRBJ2-1; D gene unclear. The germline gives CDR1 DFQATT, CDR2 SNEGSKA (reference sequence). The ends were cut back, 0 bases at V and 2 bases at J, with 11 bases in the middle. This CDR3 comprises 15 residues.

This clonotype was counted at least ten times. The V gene is TRBV12-3 or TRBV12-4, the J gene TRBJ2-1, with D tentatively TRBD1 or TRBD2 (5 bases each). Trimming stripped 3 bases from V and 10 bases from J, with 13 bases between. The CDR3 has 13 residues. The CDR3 DNA sequence: TGTGCCAGCAGTTTCAAGGGGACGAGGGAGCAGTTCTTC. Encoded protein: CASSFKGTREQFF.